One and the same sample provided the 2 T cell receptor beta chains below, sequenced in a study of early T cells in non-severe SARS-CoV-2 infection. TCRdb re-called the 5' RACE reads through MiXCR, storing one row per CDR3 protein. The sample consists of over 75,000 distinct CDR3 sequences, approximately 15% of them appearing once. The sample consisted of whole blood. These receptors all come from an adult who was a healthcare worker with PCR-confirmed SARS-CoV-2 infection or an uninfected control (not recorded which).

V usage is TRBV18 and J usage is TRBJ2-2; tentatively, D is TRBD1 or TRBD2 (5 bases each). The ends were cut back, 5 bases at V and 6 bases at J, with 10 bases in the middle. Germline-derived CDR1 and CDR2 are KGHSH and LQKENI. CDR3 length: 13 residues. CDR3 nucleotides: TGTGCCAGCTCAATGTCGGGACCCGGGGAGCTGTTTTTT. It encodes CASSMSGPGELFF.

This clonotype was seen more than once but under ten times. The chain is built from TRBV7-8 and TRBJ1-1, with D perhaps matching TRBD1 (5 bases). Germline V gene data show CDR1 as SGHVS and CDR2 as FQNEAQ. Trimming shortened V by 4 bases and J by 4 bases, and 19 bases separated the two germline ends. The CDR3 runs to 16 residues. The CDR3 spells CASSSAGTPGGTEAFF. The CDR3 region has the DNA TGTGCCAGCAGCTCAGCCGGGACTCCAGGCGGCACTGAAGCTTTCTTT.